Below are 24 T cell receptor beta chains sequenced from a single sample in a study of cytomegalovirus exposure and HLA in healthy donors. Measured with immunoSEQ multiplex PCR; TCRdb has only the in-frame clones, and not every one. The data show 250,000 to 300,000 clones, 80% to 90% seen once. What was sequenced was PBMCs. The receptors derive from a woman younger than 30 in good health and CMV-seronegative.

The table lists this clone with a count of one. The chain has TRBV10-1 and TRBJ2-1, with 8 bases fitting TRBD1. Germline trimming cut 2 bases from V and 3 bases from J; bases unmatched to any gene: 6. There are 16 residues in the CDR3. Germline CDR1 WNHNN, CDR2 SYGVQD (reference sequence). CDR3 region: CASSEQGASVYNEQFF. The CDR3 DNA sequence: TGCGCCAGCAGTGAGCAGGGGGCTTCGGTCTACAATGAGCAGTTCTTC.

The chain is built from TRBV7-8 and TRBJ1-3; D unresolved. Germline V gene data show CDR1 as SGHVS and CDR2 as FQNEAQ. V was trimmed by 3 bases and J by 2 bases, leaving 8 bases between them. This CDR3 contains 14 residues. The CDR3 sequence: CASSFRQAGNTIYF. The DNA for the CDR3 is TGTGCCAGCAGCTTCCGACAAGCTGGAAACACCATATATTTT. Variable domain in full (rest from reference TRBV7-8 and TRBJ1-3): GAGVSQSPRYKVAKRGQDVALRCDPISGHVSLFWYQQALGQGPEFLTYFQNEAQLDKSGLPSDRFFAERPEGSVSTLKIQRTQQEDSAVYLCASSFRQAGNTIYFGEGSWLTVV.

CDR3 in amino acids: CASRGESGYEQYF. The CDR3 DNA sequence: TGTGCCAGCAGGGGAGAGTCGGGCTACGAGCAGTACTTC. The chain joins TRBV9 to TRBJ2-7; perhaps TRBD2 as D (5 bases). V was trimmed by 5 bases and J by 3 bases, leaving 12 bases between them. The CDR3 spans 13 residues. Per germline, CDR1 SGDLS and CDR2 YYNGEE.

The chain carries TRBV29-1 and TRBJ1-1; TRBD1 is a possible D gene (6 bases). V lost 1 base to trimming and J lost 2 bases, with 20 bases between them. The germline gives CDR1 SQVTM, CDR2 ANQGSEA. CDR3 length: 17 amino acids. DNA for the CDR3: TGCAGCGTTGAAGTCCTCCGGGACATTTGGGTAAACACTGAAGCTTTCTTT. It encodes CSVEVLRDIWVNTEAFF.

V gene TRBV27 combines with J gene TRBJ1-3; TRBD1 matches at 8 bases. Trimming took 0 bases from V and 2 from J; bases not matched to a gene: 9. The length of the CDR3 is 18 residues. The germline V gene encodes CDR1 MNHEY and CDR2 SMNVEV (reference sequence). The CDR3 here is CASSLSYRGMLPGNTIYF. As DNA, the CDR3 is TGTGCCAGCAGTTTATCATACAGGGGGATGCTACCTGGAAACACCATATATTTT.

CDR3 in DNA: TGTGCCAGTAGGGACTCACCCGGGGGTGAGCAGTTCTTC. It codes for CASRDSPGGEQFF. The chain couples TRBV19 to TRBJ2-1, with TRBD2 as a possible D gene (6 bases). V was cut by 6 bases and J by 9 bases, with 15 bases left in between. CDR3 size: 13 residues. CDR1 and CDR2 from the germline V gene are LNHDA and SQIVND (reference sequence).

The chain combines TRBV6-5 with TRBJ1-2; D is perhaps TRBD1 (5 bases). Germline V CDR1 and CDR2: MNHEY, SVGAGI. The length of the CDR3 is 13 residues. V was shortened by 4 bases and J by 3 bases, with 9 bases between the two germline ends. The DNA of the CDR3 is TGTGCCAGCAGTTCATGGGACTACTATGGCTACACCTTC. Its translation: CASSSWDYYGYTF.

The chain joins TRBV6-6 to TRBJ1-1, with TRBD1 identical over 7 bases. The ends lost 6 bases at V and 3 bases at J; junction bases unmatched: 10. The CDR3 extends over 15 amino acids. In germline, CDR1 is MNHNY, CDR2 SVGAGI (reference sequence). The CDR3 DNA is TGTGCCAGCAGGAGACAGGGAAGTTTCGACACTGAAGCTTTCTTT. The encoded protein is CASRRQGSFDTEAFF.

This chain joins TRBV6-5 and TRBJ2-7; a weak D match, TRBD2 (6 bases). Germline lookup yields CDR1 MNHEY and CDR2 SVGAGI. This CDR3 has 15 amino acids. V was trimmed by 0 bases and J by 1 base, leaving 10 bases between them. DNA for the CDR3: TGTGCCAGCAGTTACTCGCGGGACGGATCCTACGAGCAGTACTTC. Translation: CASSYSRDGSYEQYF.

The count of this clone is one. The V call is TRBV5-6, the J call TRBJ2-1, with TRBD2 identical over 8 bases. Germline assignment: CDR1 SGHDT and CDR2 YYEEEE. The V gene end was trimmed by 4 bases and the J gene end by 4 bases; junction bases not matched to a gene: 4. The CDR3 totals 14 residues. In DNA form, the CDR3 reads TGTGCCAGCAGCCCGGGAGGGAGATACAATGAGCAGTTCTTC. Translating gives CASSPGGRYNEQFF.

The J gene is TRBJ1-5, the V gene TRBV7-9; D uncertain. V was trimmed by 1 base and J by 4 bases, leaving 8 bases between them. The length of the CDR3 is 14 residues. CDR1 and CDR2 (germline): SEHNR, FQNEAQ (reference sequence). CDR3 nucleotide sequence: TGTGCCAGCAGCTTAGGCGCCGGGAATCAGCCCCAGCATTTT. Residues: CASSLGAGNQPQHF.

This chain joins TRBV5-1 and TRBJ2-1, with 13 bases matching TRBD2. The germline gives CDR1 SGHRS, CDR2 YFSETQ. The V gene end was trimmed by 1 base and the J gene end by 9 bases; junction bases not matched to a gene: 16. The length of the CDR3 is 19 residues. The CDR3 sequence is CASSLRLTSGRKRGGEQFF. CDR3 DNA: TGCGCCAGCAGCTTGAGATTGACTAGCGGGAGGAAGAGGGGAGGTGAGCAGTTCTTC.

This chain uses TRBV18 with TRBJ2-1; perhaps TRBD2 as D (5 bases). V was pared by 2 bases and J by 11 bases, with 10 bases between. Per germline, CDR1 KGHSH and CDR2 LQKENI. The CDR3 sequence is 12 residues long. CDR3 sequence: CASSPDRGKQFF. For the CDR3, the DNA is TGTGCCAGCTCACCAGACCGGGGAAAGCAGTTCTTC. The full variable domain, with the rest looked up from reference TRBV18 and TRBJ2-1, is NAGVMQNPRHLVRRRGQEARLRCSPMKGHSHVYWYRQLPEEGLKFMVYLQKENIIDESGMPKERFSAEFPKEGPSILRIQQVVRGDSAAYFCASSPDRGKQFFGPGTRLTVL.

This clone was found once. The rearrangement links TRBV5-1 to TRBJ2-3; D possibly corresponds to TRBD2 (5 bases). Trimming took 1 base from V and 4 from J, leaving 13 bases between them. The CDR3 runs to 15 residues. The germline V gene has CDR1 SGHRS and CDR2 YFSETQ. The CDR3: CASSLSSGMADTQYF. The CDR3 DNA follows: TGCGCCAGCAGCTTGAGTTCGGGAATGGCAGATACGCAGTATTTT.

The rearrangement joins TRBV27 to TRBJ1-5; a possible D gene is TRBD1 (6 bases). The CDR3 is 16 residues long. Germline CDR1 MNHEY, CDR2 SMNVEV (reference sequence). V was clipped by 4 bases and J by 4 bases, with 17 bases between them. For the CDR3, the DNA is TGTGCCAGCAGTTCGTCCTTCAGGGGTTGGAATCAGCCCCAGCATTTT. The encoded protein is CASSSSFRGWNQPQHF.

This clone was seen just once. DNA of the CDR3: TGTGCCAGCACCTCGGGGAGGAGCTCCTACGAGCAGTACTTC. It yields the protein CASTSGRSSYEQYF. This chain links TRBV7-2 with TRBJ2-7, with D tentatively TRBD2 (6 bases). CDR1 and CDR2 from the germline V gene are SGHTA and FQGNSA. The CDR3 is 14 amino acids. The V gene lost 7 bases and the J gene lost 0 bases, with 13 bases spanning the gap.

The chain recombines TRBV30 with TRBJ1-1; TRBD1 matches 8 bases. Germline V gives CDR1 GTSNPN, CDR2 SVGIG (reference sequence). CDR3 length: 16 residues. J gave up 1 base and V 0 bases, and 7 bases lay outside the gene matches. CDR3 loop: CAWSVALGQGNTEAFF. The CDR3 DNA reads TGTGCCTGGAGTGTAGCTCTAGGACAGGGGAACACTGAAGCTTTCTTT.

This clone has only a few counts. The gene calls are TRBV29-1 and TRBJ1-2; 8 positions match TRBD1. The CDR3 consists of 13 residues. Trimming cost V 5 bases and J 2 bases; bases outside gene matches: 4. CDR1 and CDR2 (germline): SQVTM, ANQGSEA. CDR3 protein: CSVPGTGNYGYTF. The DNA of the CDR3 is TGCAGCGTTCCAGGGACAGGCAACTATGGCTACACCTTC.

This clone occurred many times. The chain couples TRBV11-2 to TRBJ1-2, with 7 bases identical to TRBD1. Germline V gene lookup returns CDR1 SGHAT and CDR2 FQNNGV. Trimming removed 5 bases from V and 8 bases from J; junction bases left unmatched: 14. This CDR3 contains 15 residues. In DNA form, the CDR3 reads TGTGCCAGCAGCGTTAGGAGGGGGCCCGAAAGGGGCTACACCTTC. Encoded protein: CASSVRRGPERGYTF.

The V gene is TRBV11-2, the J gene TRBJ1-1, with TRBD1 as a possible D gene (5 bases). Looked up from germline, CDR1 is SGHAT and CDR2 is FQNNGV. The CDR3 extends over 15 amino acids. V lost 4 bases and J 3 bases, leaving 15 bases between the germline ends. The CDR3 nucleotides read TGTGCCAGCAGCTCGACAGCGCAGGGATACACTGAAGCTTTCTTT. This translates into CASSSTAQGYTEAFF.

In DNA, the CDR3 is TGCGCCAGCAGCGCACTAGCGGGTTCGAATGAGCAGTTCTTC. It specifies CASSALAGSNEQFF. The chain is built from TRBV4-3 and TRBJ2-1; 9 bases agree with TRBD2. Per germline, CDR1 LGHNA and CDR2 YSLEER. The V gene end was trimmed by 5 bases and the J gene end by 7 bases; junction bases not matched to a gene: 6. This CDR3 region has 14 residues.

The chain couples TRBV4-3 to TRBJ1-2, with unresolved D. The V gene lost 2 bases and the J gene lost 8 bases, with 15 bases spanning the gap. The CDR3 spans 14 residues. Per germline, CDR1 LGHNA and CDR2 YSLEER. Here the CDR3 DNA reads TGCGCCAGCAGCCAAAGTCGGTTAAACCGGGGCTACACCTTC. Encoded protein: CASSQSRLNRGYTF.

The chain recombines TRBV27 with TRBJ1-4; a weak D match, TRBD1 (6 bases). CDR1 is MNHEY and CDR2 is SMNVEV in the germline V gene (reference sequence). Between the trimmed V and J ends, which lost 5 bases and 0 bases, there was a span of 7 bases. The CDR3 is 14 amino acids. This CDR3 reads CASSPGATNEKLFF. The CDR3 DNA sequence: TGTGCCAGCAGTCCAGGGGCAACTAATGAAAAACTGTTTTTT.

V usage is TRBV5-4 and J usage is TRBJ2-1, with a possible D match to TRBD1 (6 bases). Looked up from germline, CDR1 is SGHNT and CDR2 is YYREEE (reference sequence). V dropped 1 base and J dropped 1 base, with 9 bases sitting between them. This CDR3 region has 15 residues. The CDR3 loop is CASSLTQGSYNEQFF. Written as DNA, the CDR3 is TGTGCCAGCAGCTTGACACAGGGATCCTACAATGAGCAGTTCTTC.